This entry is about one T cell receptor (beta chain). After extraction with the RNeasy kit, roughly 0.5 to 1 ug of the RNA was reverse transcribed using random hexamers. Amplification of TCR beta CDR3 by immunoSEQ multiplex PCR spanned 54 Vbeta and 13 Jbeta. From the immunoSEQ multiplex PCR reads, TCRdb called clonotypes with MiXCR, one entry per CDR3 protein. The profile shows about 140,000 distinct CDR3 sequences, roughly 95% of them singletons. This entry comes from a study of CD8 T cells in Susac syndrome. CD8+ and CD4+ T cells circulating in blood were sequenced for TCR beta. Sequencing input: CD4+ T cells from PBMCs. This sequence originates from a human donor in good health.

CDR3 amino acids: CATNTAGGLTEAFF. The DNA for the CDR3 is TGTGCCACCAATACGGCAGGGGGGCTCACTGAAGCTTTCTTT. V usage is TRBV27 and J usage is TRBJ1-1; 7 bases align to TRBD1. This CDR3 region has 14 residues. The V gene's germline CDR1 is MNHEY and CDR2 SMNVEV (reference sequence). J gave up 4 bases and V 10 bases, and 12 bases lay outside the gene matches.